This paragraph covers one T cell receptor (beta chain) sequence. The data derive from a study of blood T cell repertoires in COVID-19. Background on the study: In each case, the material was cDNA or gDNA derived from T cells, B-cell-depleted T cells, or PBMCs.

This CDR3 has 16 residues. CDR1 is MDHEN and CDR2 is SYDVKM in the germline V gene. Trimming cost V 5 bases and J 7 bases; bases outside gene matches: 12. Authors' processing steps: Nucleated cell counts were estimated from reference gene primer amplification. TCRdb's table, derived via immunoSEQ multiplex PCR, lists solely in-frame clones and lacks some. V, J and clone size derive from that table, while D and trimming were established from the DNA sequence. The sample carries some 200,000 clones, approximately 84% recorded once. V is TRBV28 and J is TRBJ1-2, with 11 bases identical to TRBD1. The receptor comes from a woman aged 45-65 years with active or convalescent COVID-19. Sequencing input: peripheral blood. The CDR3 DNA follows: TGTGCCAGCAGTGCTACCTCCGGACAGGGGGCGATTGGCTACACCTTC. Encoded protein: CASSATSGQGAIGYTF.